These T cell receptor beta chains were read from a single sample in a study of blood T cell repertoires in COVID-19. Clones were sequenced by immunoSEQ multiplex PCR, and TCRdb holds only the in-frame ones, with some missing. This sample carries 350,000 to 400,000 clones, roughly 87% of them seen once, and the ten largest clones take 2.5% to 3%. Material: PBMCs or T cells enriched from blood (not recorded which). The receptor set was obtained from a woman aged 25 to 45 who had recovered from COVID-19. The CDR3 runs from the conserved cysteine through the conserved F or W. D genes are given only for firm matches. A row's size may be missing; if present it is once, few, many or a size class.

clone_size j_call d_call v_call cdr3_nt cdr3_aa
. TRBJ2-7 TRBD2 TRBV7-2 TGTGCCAGCAGCCTAAACGGACTAGCGGGGGGGGCTACGTACTTC CASSLNGLAGGATYF
. TRBJ1-1 TRBD1 TRBV7-9 TGTGCCAGCAGTTCAGGGGGGCTCCTCAGGGGATTT CASSSGGLLRGF
. TRBJ2-1 TRBD2 TRBV14 TGTGCCAGCAGCCCTAGCGGGGGACTCAATGAGCAGTTCTTC CASSPSGGLNEQFF
. TRBJ2-1 TRBD2 TRBV25-1 TGTGCCAGCATGAGAGCGGGGCCCTACAATGAGCAGTTCTTC CASMRAGPYNEQFF
. TRBJ2-1 TRBD2 TRBV5-1 TGCGCCAGCAGCTTGGTTGGTAGCGGGAGCCTTTACAATGAGCAGTTCTTC CASSLVGSGSLYNEQFF
. TRBJ2-1 . TRBV7-6 TGTGCCAGCAGCTTAGGCTCTAGTTACGATGAGCAGTTCTTC CASSLGSSYDEQFF
. TRBJ1-2 . TRBV10-2 TGCGCCAGCAGTGACGTCGCGATGCGGTACTATGGCTACACCTTC CASSDVAMRYYGYTF
once TRBJ2-5 TRBD2 TRBV7-2 TGTGCCAGCAGTTCCCAGGCCGGGAGGGGAGAGACCCAGTACTTC CASSSQAGRGETQYF
once TRBJ1-1 TRBD1 TRBV7-2 TGTGCCAGCAGCTCCGGACAGGGTGGGAACACTGAAGCTTTCTTT CASSSGQGGNTEAFF
. TRBJ2-1 TRBD1 TRBV7-9 TGTGCCAGCAGCTTAGCGGGACAGAGGTACAATGAGCAGTTCTTC CASSLAGQRYNEQFF
. TRBJ2-7 . TRBV19 TGTGCCAGTAGCCCAGGGCCCTACGAGCAGTACTTC CASSPGPYEQYF
few TRBJ2-3 . TRBV6-2/TRBV6-3 TGTGCCAGCAGTTACGCTACACCCGTGGAGGATTCAGATACGCAGTATTTT CASSYATPVEDSDTQYF
. TRBJ2-1 . TRBV19 TGTGCCAGTAGTATAGCGGGGACACAAAACAATGAGCAGTTCTTC CASSIAGTQNNEQFF
. TRBJ1-2 . TRBV27 TGTGCCAGCAGTACCTACCAGGGGCTGGTTGACTATGGCTACACCTTC CASSTYQGLVDYGYTF
. TRBJ2-7 TRBD1 TRBV27 TGTGCCAGCAGTCCCGGGACAGGAATCTACGAGCAGTACTTC CASSPGTGIYEQYF
. TRBJ1-3 . TRBV12-3/TRBV12-4 TGTGCCAGCAGCCCCCCCCTAAACACCATATATTTT CASSPPLNTIYF
. TRBJ2-2 TRBD1 TRBV5-1 TGCGCCAGCAGCACTGGGACAGGGGGTCCCGGGGAGCTGTTTTTT CASSTGTGGPGELFF
. TRBJ2-3 TRBD2 TRBV5-1 TGCGCCAGCAGCAGCCTCGGGACTAGTGGGGCAGATACGCAGTATTTT CASSSLGTSGADTQYF
. TRBJ1-2 . TRBV14 TGTGCCAGCAGCCAAGATGCAGGGCCACGGAGCTTTGGCTACACCTTC CASSQDAGPRSFGYTF
. TRBJ1-1 . TRBV30 TGTGCCTGGACTCCTCGGGGGATGAACACTGAAGCTTTCTTT CAWTPRGMNTEAFF
. TRBJ2-3 TRBD1 TRBV23-1 TGCGCCAGCAGTCAGGGGAACAGGGGGCTGACAGATACGCAGTATTTT CASSQGNRGLTDTQYF
. TRBJ2-1 TRBD1 TRBV5-1 TGCGCCAGCAGCTTGGGGACAGGGTCCTACAATGAGCAGTTCTTC CASSLGTGSYNEQFF
. TRBJ2-5 TRBD2 TRBV5-1 TGCGCCAGCAGAAGAATAGCGGGAATCCAAGAGACCCAGTACTTC CASRRIAGIQETQYF
. TRBJ2-2 . TRBV5-1 TGCGCCAGCAGCCGAAGGGACACAACGAACACCGGGGAGCTGTTTTTT CASSRRDTTNTGELFF
. TRBJ2-7 TRBD2 TRBV7-6 TGTGCCAGCAGCCCGGGACTAGCGGGAGTCGGGCACGAGCAGTACTTC CASSPGLAGVGHEQYF
. TRBJ2-5 TRBD2 TRBV7-2 TGTGCCAGCAGGGGGACTAGCGGCCAAGAGACCCAGTACTTC CASRGTSGQETQYF
. TRBJ1-2 . TRBV6-1 TGTGCCAGCAGTGAAAGGGGGAGCAACTATGGCTACACCTTC CASSERGSNYGYTF
. TRBJ2-5 TRBD2 TRBV5-1 TGCGCCAGCAGCCTATTGACTAGCGGGAAAGAGACCCAGTACTTC CASSLLTSGKETQYF